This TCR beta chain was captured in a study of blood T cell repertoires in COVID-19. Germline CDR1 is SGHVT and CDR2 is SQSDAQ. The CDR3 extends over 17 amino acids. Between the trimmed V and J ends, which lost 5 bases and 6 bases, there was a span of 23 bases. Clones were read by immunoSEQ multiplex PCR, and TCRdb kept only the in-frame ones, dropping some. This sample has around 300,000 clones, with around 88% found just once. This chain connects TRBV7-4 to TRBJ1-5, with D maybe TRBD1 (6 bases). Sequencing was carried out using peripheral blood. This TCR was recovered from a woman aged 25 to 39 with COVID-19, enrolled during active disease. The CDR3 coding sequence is TGTGCCAGCAGCCCCCTCCCCGAGTGGACAGCATTTCAGCCCCAGCATTTT. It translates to CASSPLPEWTAFQPQHF. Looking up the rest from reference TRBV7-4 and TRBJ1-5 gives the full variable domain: GAGVSQSPRYKVAKRGRDVALRCDSISGHVTLYWYRQTLGQGSEVLTYSQSDAQRDKSGRPSGRFSAERPERSVSTLKIQRTEQGDSAVYLCASSPLPEWTAFQPQHFGDGTRLSIL.